These T cell receptor beta chains were read from a single sample in a study of T cell responses to AZD1222 COVID-19 vaccine. Repertoires were generated with immunoSEQ multiplex PCR, while TCRdb's copy carries only in-frame clones and drops some. This sample has over 45,000 clones, with about 80% found just once. The sample consisted of peripheral blood, taken on day 0 of AZD1222 vaccination. These receptors were collected from an adult in good health. CDR3s include the opening cysteine and the closing phenylalanine or tryptophan. The order of the fields is clone size, J gene, D gene, V gene, CDR3 protein, CDR3 DNA. A D gene is named only where the DNA matches it firmly. Clone size is stated in some rows and not others, as once, few, many or a class when expanded.

clone_size: once; j_call: TRBJ2-1; d_call: NA; v_call: TRBV28; cdr3_aa: CASNWGDNEQFF; cdr3_nt: TGTGCCAGCAATTGGGGGGACAATGAGCAGTTCTTC
clone_size: NA; j_call: TRBJ2-7; d_call: NA; v_call: TRBV11-3; cdr3_aa: CASSTGGDYEQYF; cdr3_nt: TGTGCCAGCAGCACAGGGGGGGACTACGAGCAGTACTTC
clone_size: NA; j_call: TRBJ2-3; d_call: TRBD2; v_call: TRBV19; cdr3_aa: CAASGGGTDTQYF; cdr3_nt: TGTGCCGCCTCGGGCGGGGGAACAGATACGCAGTATTTT
clone_size: NA; j_call: TRBJ2-1; d_call: NA; v_call: TRBV28; cdr3_aa: CASSYATGFSYNEQFF; cdr3_nt: TGTGCCAGCAGTTACGCCACAGGGTTCTCCTACAATGAGCAGTTCTTC
clone_size: few; j_call: TRBJ1-1; d_call: NA; v_call: TRBV30; cdr3_aa: CAWSNHGTANTEAFF; cdr3_nt: TGTGCCTGGAGTAACCACGGGACGGCGAACACTGAAGCTTTCTTT
clone_size: NA; j_call: TRBJ2-1; d_call: TRBD2; v_call: TRBV24-1; cdr3_aa: CATSPVTAGAVEQFF; cdr3_nt: TGTGCCACGTCTCCGGTGACAGCGGGAGCGGTTGAGCAGTTCTTC
clone_size: NA; j_call: TRBJ2-2; d_call: NA; v_call: TRBV5-6; cdr3_aa: CASSLLNTGELFF; cdr3_nt: TGTGCCAGCAGCTTATTAAACACCGGGGAGCTGTTTTTT
clone_size: NA; j_call: TRBJ2-1; d_call: TRBD1; v_call: TRBV5-8; cdr3_aa: CASSWTGVSYNEQFF; cdr3_nt: TGTGCCAGCAGCTGGACAGGGGTCTCCTACAATGAGCAGTTCTTC
clone_size: NA; j_call: TRBJ1-5; d_call: TRBD1; v_call: TRBV20-1; cdr3_aa: CSASGRGAISNQPQHF; cdr3_nt: TGCAGTGCTAGTGGCAGGGGGGCCATTAGCAATCAGCCCCAGCATTTT
clone_size: once; j_call: TRBJ2-2; d_call: NA; v_call: TRBV5-4; cdr3_aa: CASSGGPLNTGELFF; cdr3_nt: TGTGCCAGCAGCGGTGGGCCATTGAACACCGGGGAGCTGTTTTTT
clone_size: NA; j_call: TRBJ2-3; d_call: TRBD2; v_call: TRBV4-2; cdr3_aa: CASSLGTSGGVQTDTQYF; cdr3_nt: TGTGCCAGCAGCCTCGGGACTAGCGGGGGGGTTCAGACAGATACGCAGTATTTT
clone_size: NA; j_call: TRBJ2-5; d_call: TRBD1; v_call: TRBV6-1; cdr3_aa: CASSEDRGLGETQYF; cdr3_nt: TGTGCCAGCAGTGAGGACAGGGGGCTAGGCGAGACCCAGTACTTC
clone_size: NA; j_call: TRBJ2-7; d_call: TRBD1; v_call: TRBV11-2; cdr3_aa: CASSLNFAGQGQYEQYF; cdr3_nt: TGTGCCAGCAGCTTAAATTTCGCGGGACAGGGCCAGTACGAGCAGTACTTC
clone_size: NA; j_call: TRBJ1-1; d_call: TRBD1; v_call: TRBV2; cdr3_aa: CASRQGQGSGTEAFF; cdr3_nt: TGTGCCAGCAGGCAGGGACAGGGCTCGGGAACTGAAGCTTTCTTT
clone_size: NA; j_call: TRBJ2-5; d_call: NA; v_call: TRBV7-7; cdr3_aa: CASSSGMEETQYF; cdr3_nt: TGTGCCAGCAGCTCCGGGATGGAAGAGACCCAGTACTTC
clone_size: NA; j_call: TRBJ2-1; d_call: TRBD2; v_call: TRBV6-5; cdr3_aa: CASRSSGSNYEQFF; cdr3_nt: TGTGCCAGCAGGTCAAGCGGGAGTAATTATGAGCAGTTCTTC
clone_size: NA; j_call: TRBJ1-3; d_call: TRBD1; v_call: TRBV5-1; cdr3_aa: CASSPGGTGNTIYF; cdr3_nt: TGCGCCAGCAGTCCAGGGGGTACTGGAAACACCATATATTTT
clone_size: NA; j_call: TRBJ2-5; d_call: TRBD1; v_call: TRBV18; cdr3_aa: CASSLDGTGKETQYF; cdr3_nt: TGTGCCAGCTCCCTTGACGGGACAGGGAAAGAGACCCAGTACTTC
clone_size: NA; j_call: TRBJ1-5; d_call: NA; v_call: TRBV7-9; cdr3_aa: CASSREGSNQPQHF; cdr3_nt: TGTGCCAGCAGCCGGGAGGGTAGCAATCAGCCCCAGCATTTT
clone_size: NA; j_call: TRBJ2-2; d_call: NA; v_call: TRBV3-1/TRBV3-2; cdr3_aa: CASSHSDPTGELFF; cdr3_nt: TGTGCCAGCAGCCACTCAGACCCCACCGGGGAGCTGTTTTTT
clone_size: NA; j_call: TRBJ2-5; d_call: NA; v_call: TRBV5-1; cdr3_aa: CASSSRHGPGETQYF; cdr3_nt: TGCGCCAGCAGCTCCCGACACGGACCAGGGGAGACCCAGTACTTC
clone_size: NA; j_call: TRBJ2-1; d_call: TRBD1; v_call: TRBV6-5; cdr3_aa: CASSQQGSVHGEQFF; cdr3_nt: TGTGCCAGCAGTCAACAGGGGAGTGTGCACGGTGAGCAGTTCTTC
clone_size: NA; j_call: TRBJ2-6; d_call: NA; v_call: TRBV23-1; cdr3_aa: CATRRGSPISGANVLTF; cdr3_nt: TGCGCCACCAGACGGGGCTCCCCAATCTCTGGGGCCAACGTCCTGACTTTC
clone_size: NA; j_call: TRBJ1-6; d_call: TRBD1; v_call: TRBV10-2; cdr3_aa: CASSEPGGQGSSPLHF; cdr3_nt: TGCGCCAGCAGTGAGCCGGGGGGACAGGGCAGTTCACCCCTCCACTTT
clone_size: NA; j_call: TRBJ1-5; d_call: NA; v_call: TRBV28; cdr3_aa: CASSYQPAGQPQHF; cdr3_nt: TGTGCCAGCAGTTACCAACCCGCTGGTCAGCCCCAGCATTTT
clone_size: NA; j_call: TRBJ1-2; d_call: NA; v_call: TRBV12-3/TRBV12-4; cdr3_aa: CASSLAGTYGYTF; cdr3_nt: TGTGCCAGCAGTTTAGCAGGGACCTATGGCTACACCTTC
clone_size: NA; j_call: TRBJ1-3; d_call: NA; v_call: TRBV11-2; cdr3_aa: CASSSSLLGNTIYF; cdr3_nt: TGTGCCAGCAGCTCCTCCCTACTCGGAAACACCATATATTTT
clone_size: NA; j_call: TRBJ2-5; d_call: NA; v_call: TRBV6-5; cdr3_aa: CASSSQGRETQYF; cdr3_nt: TGTGCCAGCAGTTCTCAGGGGAGAGAGACCCAGTACTTC
clone_size: NA; j_call: TRBJ2-3; d_call: NA; v_call: TRBV7-9; cdr3_aa: CASSLEGRRADTQYF; cdr3_nt: TGTGCCAGCAGCTTAGAGGGTAGGAGGGCAGATACGCAGTATTTT
clone_size: NA; j_call: TRBJ1-5; d_call: NA; v_call: TRBV7-2; cdr3_aa: CASSSSGGPQHF; cdr3_nt: TGTGCCAGCAGCTCTAGCGGGGGGCCCCAGCATTTT
clone_size: NA; j_call: TRBJ1-2; d_call: NA; v_call: TRBV7-2; cdr3_aa: CASSTQIVDGYTF; cdr3_nt: TGTGCCAGCAGCACTCAAATCGTGGATGGCTACACCTTC
clone_size: NA; j_call: TRBJ2-3; d_call: NA; v_call: TRBV18; cdr3_aa: CASSPPSTDTQYF; cdr3_nt: TGTGCCAGCTCACCACCTAGCACAGATACGCAGTATTTT
clone_size: NA; j_call: TRBJ2-7; d_call: NA; v_call: TRBV27; cdr3_aa: CASSRAGISYEQYF; cdr3_nt: TGTGCCAGCAGTAGGGCAGGGATCTCCTACGAGCAGTACTTC
clone_size: NA; j_call: TRBJ1-2; d_call: TRBD1; v_call: TRBV10-1; cdr3_aa: CASREAGGGYGYTF; cdr3_nt: TGCGCCAGCAGAGAAGCAGGGGGTGGGTATGGCTACACCTTC
clone_size: NA; j_call: TRBJ2-3; d_call: NA; v_call: TRBV19; cdr3_aa: CASNDAGYRDTQYF; cdr3_nt: TGTGCCAGTAACGATGCAGGGTATAGGGATACGCAGTATTTT
clone_size: NA; j_call: TRBJ2-7; d_call: NA; v_call: TRBV7-2; cdr3_aa: CASSLVGNSYEQYF; cdr3_nt: TGTGCCAGCAGCTTAGTCGGGAACTCCTACGAGCAGTACTTC
clone_size: NA; j_call: TRBJ1-5; d_call: NA; v_call: TRBV5-8; cdr3_aa: CASSPGRNSNQPQHF; cdr3_nt: TGTGCCAGCAGCCCGGGACGGAATAGCAATCAGCCCCAGCATTTT
clone_size: NA; j_call: TRBJ2-1; d_call: NA; v_call: TRBV3-1/TRBV3-2; cdr3_aa: CASSQDVGAYNEQFF; cdr3_nt: TGTGCCAGCAGCCAAGATGTAGGGGCCTACAATGAGCAGTTCTTC
clone_size: NA; j_call: TRBJ1-3; d_call: NA; v_call: TRBV19; cdr3_aa: CASSVTGTPASGNTIYF; cdr3_nt: TGTGCCAGTAGTGTCACCGGGACCCCTGCATCTGGAAACACCATATATTTT
clone_size: NA; j_call: TRBJ1-5; d_call: NA; v_call: TRBV7-8; cdr3_aa: CASSLVPGTNQPQHF; cdr3_nt: TGTGCCAGCAGCTTAGTCCCAGGGACCAATCAGCCCCAGCATTTT
clone_size: NA; j_call: TRBJ1-2; d_call: NA; v_call: TRBV28; cdr3_aa: CASSQGYYGYTF; cdr3_nt: TGTGCCAGCAGTCAGGGGTACTATGGCTACACCTTC